Below, 14 T cell receptor beta chains from the same sample are listed, as sequenced in a study of cytomegalovirus exposure and HLA in healthy donors (dated by TCRdb to 2016 to 2017). Libraries came from the immunoSEQ multiplex PCR assay. The multiplex PCR relied on a mix of 60 forward primers for TCR Vbeta segments and 13 reverse primers for TCR Jbeta segments. As stored in TCRdb, this immuneACCESS dataset retains in-frame rearrangements with V and J assigned. A fraction of the clones does not appear; measured against another copy, unresolved V genes explain less than half of the discrepancy, and the remainder lacks a known reason. A total of about 180,000 clones appear in this sample, 65% to 85% of them only once. Of the sample, over 2% falls within the top ten clones. The sequencing input was PBMCs. These receptor sequences come from a man aged 55 to 70 in good health and CMV-seronegative.

This chain links TRBV11-2 with TRBJ2-1; TRBD2 matches 13 bases. CDR1 and CDR2 (germline): SGHAT, FQNNGV. The CDR3 length is 15 residues. V lost 5 bases, J lost 7 bases, and 5 bases stayed unmatched. CDR3 in amino acids: CASSDQGLAGNEQFF. The CDR3 DNA reads TGTGCCAGCAGCGACCAGGGACTAGCGGGGAATGAGCAGTTCTTC. The full variable domain, with the rest looked up from reference TRBV11-2 and TRBJ2-1, is EAGVAQSPRYKIIEKRQSVAFWCNPISGHATLYWYQQILGQGPKLLIQFQNNGVVDDSQLPKDRFSAERLKGVDSTLKIQPAKLEDSAVYLCASSDQGLAGNEQFFGPGTRLTVL.

The chain couples TRBV4-1 to TRBJ2-5, with D possibly being TRBD1 (5 bases). The tail of the sequence fits TRBJ2-7 better, so the J call may be wrong. CDR1 is MGHRA and CDR2 is YSYEKL in the germline V gene. This CDR3 contains 16 residues. The CDR3 nucleotides are TGCGCCAGCAGCCAAGAGGGGCACGGGTCAGCCTACGAGCAGTACTTC. Translated, it gives CASSQEGHGSAYEQYF.

The V and J genes are TRBV6-1 and TRBJ2-3, with 11 bases identical to TRBD2. The V gene's germline CDR1 is MNHNS and CDR2 SASEGT. The CDR3 covers 15 residues. The junction had 3 bases not matched to a gene; V was cut back by 5 bases and J by 2 bases. CDR3 amino acids: CASSRLAGNTDTQYF. The CDR3 DNA reads TGTGCCAGCAGTAGACTAGCGGGGAACACAGATACGCAGTATTTT.

The rearrangement links TRBV13 to TRBJ2-7, with 11 positions matching TRBD2. The CDR3 extends over 14 amino acids. Germline values: CDR1 PRHDT, CDR2 FYEKMQ (reference sequence). V lost 5 bases and J lost 4; bases outside the gene matches: 4. CDR3 amino acids: CASSHSGGAYEQYF. DNA for the CDR3: TGTGCCAGCAGCCATAGCGGGGGGGCTTACGAGCAGTACTTC.

In regard to this clone: One junction end disagrees with the germline gene, perhaps due to a read error. The gene calls are TRBV7-2 and TRBJ1-5, with D possibly matching TRBD1 (5 bases). The CDR3 is 15 amino acids. Germline CDR1 reads SGHTA; CDR2 reads FQGNSA. The CDR3 is CASSLSQGSNRPQHF. DNA for the CDR3: TGTGCCAGCAGCTTAAGCCAGGGTAGCAATCGGCCCCAGCATTTT.

This rearrangement joins TRBV27 to TRBJ2-3, with TRBD2 matching 10 bases. Germline lookup yields CDR1 MNHEY and CDR2 SMNVEV (reference sequence). V dropped 3 bases and J dropped 1; count of bases not matched to a gene: 7. This CDR3 is built from 17 residues. For the CDR3, the DNA is TGTGCCAGCAGTTTGGGGCTAGCGGGAGTCGGCACAGATACGCAGTATTTT. Translated: CASSLGLAGVGTDTQYF.

Concerning this clone itself: At one end the junction does not follow the germline gene, possibly because of a read error. The chain couples TRBV6-1 to TRBJ2-7; maybe TRBD1 (6 bases). In germline, CDR1 is MNHNS, CDR2 SASEGT. This CDR3 comprises 13 residues. As DNA, the CDR3 is TGTGCCGGCAGTGGTACAGGGAGATCCGAGCAGTACTTC. The encoded protein is CAGSGTGRSEQYF.

The V call is TRBV4-3, the J call TRBJ2-3, with a possible D match to TRBD1 (5 bases). From germline, CDR1 is LGHNA and CDR2 YSLEER. The V end lost 0 bases, the J end lost 4 bases, and 11 bases lay between the germline ends. The CDR3 contains 15 residues. The CDR3 DNA is TGCGCCAGCAGCCAAGAGGGTAGGGGTTCAGATACGCAGTATTTT. The encoded protein is CASSQEGRGSDTQYF.

This clone was detected a few times. J is TRBJ2-3 and V is TRBV5-4; D perhaps matches TRBD2 (6 bases). V dropped 3 bases and J dropped 3 bases, with 14 bases sitting between them. The length of the CDR3 is 15 residues. Per the germline V gene, CDR1 is SGHNT and CDR2 is YYREEE (reference sequence). The CDR3 DNA sequence: TGTGCCAGCAGCTATGCGGGACCAAATACAGATACGCAGTATTTT. It is translated as CASSYAGPNTDTQYF.

The chain recombines TRBV29-1 with TRBJ2-1, with 7 bases that match TRBD2. In germline, CDR1 is SQVTM, CDR2 ANQGSEA. V lost 3 bases, J lost 4 bases, and 3 bases stayed unmatched. This CDR3 spans 13 amino acids. CDR3 sequence: CSVEASGYNEQFF. The CDR3 DNA follows: TGCAGCGTTGAGGCTAGCGGTTACAATGAGCAGTTCTTC.

V is TRBV25-1 and J is TRBJ2-7, with 12 bases matching TRBD2. Per germline, CDR1 MGHDK and CDR2 SYGVNS. Germline trimming cut 5 bases from V and 5 bases from J; bases unmatched to any gene: 10. The CDR3 spans 16 residues. CDR3 protein: CASSPLGLAGRNEQYF. The CDR3 DNA reads TGTGCCAGCAGTCCCCTGGGACTAGCGGGCCGTAACGAGCAGTACTTC.

This clone was recorded once. This chain uses TRBV2 with TRBJ2-1, with 7 bases fitting TRBD1. Trimming removed 8 bases from V and 5 bases from J; junction bases left unmatched: 12. This CDR3 contains 15 residues. CDR1 and CDR2 (germline): SNHLY, FYNNEI. Here the CDR3 reads CASGRDRSYDNEQFF. CDR3 DNA: TGTGCCAGCGGACGGGACAGAAGTTACGACAATGAGCAGTTCTTC.

The J gene is TRBJ2-3, the V gene TRBV5-1, with 7 bases identical to TRBD1. Germline values: CDR1 SGHRS, CDR2 YFSETQ. CDR3 length: 17 residues. The J segment lost 1 base and the V segment lost 2 bases, leaving 10 bases of the junction unmatched. CDR3 protein: CASSLRSPGTGTDTQYF. DNA of the CDR3: TGCGCCAGCAGCTTACGGAGTCCCGGGACAGGCACAGATACGCAGTATTTT.

The J gene is TRBJ1-4, the V gene TRBV10-2; D not resolved. The V gene's germline CDR1 is WSHSY and CDR2 SAAADI. The V and J ends lost 8 bases and 4 bases respectively, with 17 bases between them. CDR3 size: 15 residues. The CDR3 is CASRSIRESNEKLFF. The CDR3 DNA reads TGCGCCAGCCGCTCTATCCGAGAAAGTAATGAAAAACTGTTTTTT.